This TCR beta chain derives from a study of OX40 agonist ivuxolimab in advanced cancers. Study-level information: Aged about 23 to 90 with a mean of 60 years, they were around 83% male. Study-wide points: Near-lowest levels of clonal expansion characterized partial responders at 0.1-3.0 mg/kg.

Worth noting for this clone: Antigen: not known.

Only in-frame clones appear in the TCRdb table, and some are missing; sequencing was by immunoSEQ multiplex PCR. Of 80,000 to 95,000 clones in the sample, roughly nine tenths are singletons; the top ten hold 0.45% to 0.55%. Germline CDR1 is MNHNS and CDR2 is SASEGT. CDR3 length equals 13 residues. Trimming removed 6 bases from V and 13 bases from J; junction bases left unmatched: 14. This chain links TRBV6-1 with TRBJ1-1; 7 bases fit TRBD1. This material consisted of CD4+ or CD8+ T cells sorted from blood, taken in a trial of the OX40 agonist ivuxolimab. This receptor was taken from an adult with an advanced solid tumor such as melanoma, head and neck, liver or kidney cancer. The CDR3 region is CASRGTVNRPVFF. In nucleotides, the CDR3 is TGTGCCAGCAGGGGGACAGTAAACCGCCCCGTTTTCTTT.